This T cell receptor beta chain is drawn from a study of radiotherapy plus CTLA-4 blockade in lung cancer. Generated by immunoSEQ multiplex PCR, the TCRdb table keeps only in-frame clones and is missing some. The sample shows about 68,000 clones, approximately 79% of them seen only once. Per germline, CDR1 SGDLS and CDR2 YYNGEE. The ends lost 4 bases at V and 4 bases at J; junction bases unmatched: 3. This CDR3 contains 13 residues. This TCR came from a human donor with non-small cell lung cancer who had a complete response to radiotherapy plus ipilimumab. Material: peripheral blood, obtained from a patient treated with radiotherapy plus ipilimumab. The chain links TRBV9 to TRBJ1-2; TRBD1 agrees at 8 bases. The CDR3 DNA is TGTGCCAGCAGCTCAGGACAGGGCTATGGCTACACCTTC. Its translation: CASSSGQGYGYTF.